This T cell receptor beta chain was identified during a study of cytomegalovirus exposure and HLA in healthy donors. Across the study: The roughly 100 million unique TCR beta sequences, from around 200 million T cells, were found by an earlier analysis. Within the Caucasian-associated ancestry cluster were approximately 77% of the approximately 400 genotyped donors.

It was with 60 Vbeta and 13 Jbeta primers that the PCR ran. The method was immunoSEQ multiplex PCR; TCRdb's version includes in-frame clones alone and lacks a portion of them. The table includes around 90,000 clones, 85% detected once. The donors were healthy bone marrow donors. Germline-derived CDR1 and CDR2 are SGHRS and YFSETQ. CDR3 length: 12 residues. V was cut by 0 bases and J by 8 bases, with 6 bases left in between. The origin of this receptor is a man aged 35-49 years in good health and CMV-seropositive. Specimen: PBMCs. The genes are TRBV5-1 and TRBJ2-1; the D is unclear. The DNA for the CDR3 is TGCGCCAGCAGCTTGGTAGACTATGAGCAGTTCTTC. Residues: CASSLVDYEQFF.